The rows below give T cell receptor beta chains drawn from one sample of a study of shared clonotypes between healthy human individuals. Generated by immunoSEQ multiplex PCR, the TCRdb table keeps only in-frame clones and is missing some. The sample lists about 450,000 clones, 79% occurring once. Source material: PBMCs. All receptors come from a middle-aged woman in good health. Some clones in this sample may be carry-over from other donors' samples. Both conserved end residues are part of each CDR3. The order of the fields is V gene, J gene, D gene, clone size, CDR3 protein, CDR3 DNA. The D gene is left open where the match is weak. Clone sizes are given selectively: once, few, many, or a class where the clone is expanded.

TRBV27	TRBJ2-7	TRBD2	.	CASSSGLAGALETYEQHF	TGTGCCAGCAGTTCCGGACTAGCGGGAGCTCTTGAGACCTACGAGCAGCACTTC
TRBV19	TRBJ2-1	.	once	CASSFRTPSYNEQFF	TGTGCCAGTAGTTTCAGGACACCCTCCTACAATGAGCAGTTCTTC
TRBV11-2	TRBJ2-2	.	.	CASSPVGLTGELFF	TGTGCCAGCAGCCCGGTGGGATTAACCGGGGAGCTGTTTTTT
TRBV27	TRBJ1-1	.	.	CASSSPGSAFF	TGTGCCAGCAGTTCGCCAGGGAGTGCTTTCTTT
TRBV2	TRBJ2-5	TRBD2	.	CASSQGLASPETQYF	TGTGCCAGTTCCCAGGGACTAGCGTCTCCAGAGACCCAGTACTTC
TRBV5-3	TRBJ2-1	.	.	CARSLAGASQFF	TGTGCCAGAAGCTTGGCAGGAGCTTCGCAGTTCTTC
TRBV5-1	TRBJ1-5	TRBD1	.	CASSLGGTAGQPQHF	TGCGCCAGCAGCTTGGGAGGGACAGCCGGTCAGCCCCAGCATTTT
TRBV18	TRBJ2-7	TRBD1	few	CASSAGQEFDEQYF	TGTGCCAGCTCAGCCGGACAGGAGTTCGACGAGCAGTACTTC
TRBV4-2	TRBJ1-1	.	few	CASSQDPGDEGEAFF	TGTGCCAGCAGCCAAGACCCAGGGGATGAAGGTGAAGCTTTCTTT
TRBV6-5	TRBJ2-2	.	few	CASSIRQANTGELFF	TGTGCCAGCAGTATTAGACAGGCAAACACCGGGGAGCTGTTTTTT
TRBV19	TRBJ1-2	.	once	CASSISVARRDYGYTF	TGTGCCAGTAGTATAAGCGTTGCCCGACGGGACTATGGCTACACCTTC
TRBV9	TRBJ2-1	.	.	CASSGSGAGVVGNEQFF	TGTGCCAGCAGCGGCTCTGGGGCAGGGGTAGTTGGCAATGAGCAGTTCTTC
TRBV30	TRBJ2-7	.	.	CAWSDDSIYEQYF	TGTGCCTGGAGCGATGATAGTATCTACGAGCAGTACTTC
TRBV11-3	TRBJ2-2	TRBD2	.	CASSLDGLAGKNTGELFF	TGTGCCAGCAGCTTAGATGGACTAGCGGGGAAAAACACCGGGGAGCTGTTTTTT
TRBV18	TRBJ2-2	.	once	CASSPDPLRAGNTGELFF	TGTGCCAGCTCACCCGACCCTCTTCGAGCGGGGAACACCGGGGAGCTGTTTTTT
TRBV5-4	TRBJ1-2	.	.	CASSLEWELEGYTF	TGTGCCAGCAGCTTGGAGTGGGAGTTAGAAGGCTACACCTTC
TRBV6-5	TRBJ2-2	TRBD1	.	CASSYRGPTGELFF	TGTGCCAGCAGTTACAGGGGGCCCACCGGGGAGCTGTTTTTT
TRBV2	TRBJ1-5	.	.	CASTGGYGNQPQHF	TGTGCCAGCACCGGGGGTTATGGCAATCAGCCCCAGCATTTT
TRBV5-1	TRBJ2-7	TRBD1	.	CASSLGTGVAYEQYF	TGCGCCAGCAGCTTGGGGACAGGGGTTGCCTACGAGCAGTACTTC
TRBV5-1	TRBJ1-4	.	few	CASSLDRLGEKLFF	TGCGCCAGCAGCTTGGACAGACTCGGCGAAAAACTGTTTTTT
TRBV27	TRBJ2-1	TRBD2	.	CASSSWTSGTYNEQFF	TGTGCCAGCAGTTCCTGGACTAGCGGGACATACAATGAGCAGTTCTTC
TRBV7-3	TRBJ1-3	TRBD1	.	CASSLTGNPPGNTIYF	TGTGCCAGCAGCTTGACAGGGAATCCACCTGGAAACACCATATATTTT
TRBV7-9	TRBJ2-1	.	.	CASSLLNEQFF	TGTGCCAGCAGCTTATTGAATGAGCAGTTCTTC
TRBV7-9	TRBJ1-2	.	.	CASSLQHLYGYTF	TGTGCCAGCAGCTTACAACACCTCTATGGCTACACCTTC
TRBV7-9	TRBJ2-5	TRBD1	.	CASSFGNRGEGTQYF	TGTGCCAGCAGCTTTGGGAACAGGGGTGAGGGGACCCAGTACTTC
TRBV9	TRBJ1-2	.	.	CASSVGWGREGYTF	TGTGCCAGCAGCGTAGGTTGGGGACGAGAGGGCTACACCTTC
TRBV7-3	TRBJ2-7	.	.	CASSLVGTSYEQYF	TGTGCCAGCAGCTTAGTAGGGACCAGCTACGAGCAGTACTTC
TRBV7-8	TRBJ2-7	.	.	CASSPRTPYEQYF	TGTGCCAGCAGCCCTAGGACACCCTACGAGCAGTACTTC
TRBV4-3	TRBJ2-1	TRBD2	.	CASSQERLAGGPVSYNEQFF	TGCGCCAGCAGCCAAGAAAGGCTAGCGGGAGGGCCTGTTTCCTACAATGAGCAGTTCTTC